This entry lists 23 T cell receptor beta chains sequenced from one sample in a study of beta chain features in type 1 diabetes. Study-level findings and limits: Among all four CD4+ subsets, Type 1 diabetes patients had TCRB CDR3s that were moderately but significantly shorter.

Expressed TCRB transcripts were sequenced, since all the RNA that had been isolated was reverse transcribed. Here immunoSEQ multiplex PCR was the method, and the copy in TCRdb shows in-frame clones only, minus some. The sample holds about 41,000 clones, 65% to 70% seen once. The antigens for these receptors are not known. The sequencing sample was made of Tregs from blood. These receptors all come from a man younger than 40 with type 1 diabetes. Some clones in this sample may be carry-over from other donors' samples.

Concerning this clone itself: A read error may produce the germline difference seen at one junction end. The rearrangement joins TRBV7-7 to TRBJ1-6; D may be TRBD1 (5 bases). This CDR3 has 16 residues. The germline V gene encodes CDR1 SSHAT and CDR2 FNYEAQ (reference sequence). The CDR3 sequence is CASSLELTRVNSPLHF. The CDR3, as DNA: TGTGCTAGCAGCTTAGAATTAACCAGGGTGAATTCACCCCTCCACTTT.

The chain recombines TRBV5-1 with TRBJ2-4, with 14 bases identical to TRBD2. Germline V gives CDR1 SGHRS, CDR2 YFSETQ. The length of the CDR3 is 15 residues. V shed 4 bases, J shed 6 bases, and the junction held 3 bases outside the gene matches. CDR3 sequence (DNA): TGCGCCAGCAGCCCGACTAGCGGGGGGGCAAACATTCAGTACTTC. It is translated as CASSPTSGGANIQYF.

The CDR3 nucleotides read TGTGCCAGCAGTCCTGCCGGGACAGTAGAGACCCAGTACTTC. It translates to CASSPAGTVETQYF. The V gene is TRBV28, the J gene TRBJ2-5; 7 bases agree with TRBD1. J was trimmed by 4 bases and V by 5 bases; bases with no gene match: 7. The length of the CDR3 is 14 residues. CDR1 is MDHEN, CDR2 SYDVKM, per germline.

This clone was counted a single time. The chain joins TRBV25-1 to TRBJ2-7, with 8 bases that match TRBD2. This CDR3 is built from 17 residues. Germline V gene sequence: CDR1 MGHDK, CDR2 SYGVNS. V lost 0 bases, J lost 6 bases, and 13 bases stayed unmatched. CDR3 region: CASSEYMGRGASSEQYF. CDR3 DNA sequence: TGTGCCAGCAGTGAATATATGGGGCGGGGGGCCTCGTCCGAGCAGTACTTC.

The rearrangement links TRBV7-3 to TRBJ2-3, with a tentative D call TRBD2 (7 bases). The CDR3 consists of 14 residues. The germline V gene has CDR1 SGHTA and CDR2 FQGTGA. V was cut by 6 bases and J by 0 bases, with 10 bases left in between. CDR3 sequence: CASRRGASTDTQYF. The CDR3 DNA follows: TGTGCCAGCAGACGGGGGGCAAGCACAGATACGCAGTATTTT.

This chain uses TRBV19 with TRBJ1-5, with D possibly TRBD1 on 5 matching bases. The germline CDR1 and CDR2 sequences are LNHDA and SQIVND (reference sequence). The ends were cut back, 3 bases at V and 4 bases at J, with 10 bases in the middle. This CDR3 comprises 14 residues. CDR3 sequence (DNA): TGTGCCAGTAGTATGGGGCGCTTGAATCAGCCCCAGCATTTT. Translating gives CASSMGRLNQPQHF.

V is TRBV5-1 and J is TRBJ2-1, with 7 bases fitting TRBD1. CDR3 length: 16 residues. CDR1 and CDR2 from the germline V gene are SGHRS and YFSETQ. The J segment lost 6 bases and the V segment lost 0 bases, leaving 9 bases of the junction unmatched. CDR3 residues: CASSLATGVQGNEQFF. CDR3 DNA sequence: TGCGCCAGCAGCTTGGCAACAGGGGTGCAAGGCAATGAGCAGTTCTTC.

This clone was detected only a few times. The chain employs TRBV7-2 and TRBJ2-3; D unclear. The CDR3 is made up of 13 amino acids. Germline loops: CDR1 SGHTA, CDR2 FQGNSA. The germline V and J ends were trimmed by 6 bases and 1 base, with 8 bases remaining between them. CDR3 DNA sequence: TGTGCCAGCAGTGATACTCGCACAGATACGCAGTATTTT. Residues: CASSDTRTDTQYF.

The rearrangement links TRBV4-1 to TRBJ2-7; unclear D gene. This CDR3 is 13 amino acids long. The germline gives CDR1 MGHRA, CDR2 YSYEKL. The V gene lost 3 bases and the J gene lost 3 bases, with 9 bases spanning the gap. The CDR3 sequence is CASSQGILYEQYF. The CDR3, as DNA: TGCGCCAGCAGCCAGGGCATTCTCTACGAGCAGTACTTC.

This chain links TRBV11-2 with TRBJ1-2; maybe TRBD1 (6 bases). The V and J ends lost 1 base and 6 bases respectively, with 15 bases between them. The V gene's germline CDR1 is SGHAT and CDR2 FQNNGV. This CDR3 comprises 15 residues. The CDR3 protein is CASSLVPRGIDGYTF. The CDR3 coding sequence is TGTGCCAGCAGCTTAGTCCCCAGGGGAATTGATGGCTACACCTTC.

CDR3 region: CASSLGQARGYTF. Here the CDR3 DNA reads TGTGCCAGCAGCTTAGGACAGGCTAGGGGCTACACCTTC. The chain employs TRBV7-2 and TRBJ1-2; maybe TRBD1 (6 bases). With 1 base removed from V and 8 bases from J, the gap between germline ends came to 11 bases. The CDR3 runs to 13 residues. Germline V gene sequence: CDR1 SGHTA, CDR2 FQGNSA.

The gene calls are TRBV9 and TRBJ2-7; 8 nucleotides align to TRBD1. Germline V gene sequence: CDR1 SGDLS, CDR2 YYNGEE. The CDR3 is made up of 15 amino acids. The V and J ends lost 0 bases and 6 bases, in that order; junction bases with no gene match: 8. The CDR3 DNA reads as TGTGCCAGCAGCGTAGCAGGGGGCAGTCTGGGCGAGCAGTACTTC. Its translation is CASSVAGGSLGEQYF.

The rearrangement joins TRBV7-9 to TRBJ2-5; 8 bases are a match to TRBD2. The CDR3 is made up of 14 amino acids. Germline V gene lookup returns CDR1 SEHNR and CDR2 FQNEAQ (reference sequence). The V segment lost 1 base and the J segment 7 bases; nucleotides outside the gene matches: 5. The CDR3 DNA follows: TGTGCCAGCAGCTTAGGCGGGGGGCAGGGGACCCAGTACTTC. It translates to CASSLGGGQGTQYF.

With respect to this clone: Sequence at one end of the junction differs from germline and may be a read error. Different DNA sequences within this sample yield the same CDR3. J is TRBJ1-2 and V is TRBV7-9, with TRBD1 identical over 7 bases. CDR3 length: 15 amino acids. The V gene's germline CDR1 is SEHNR and CDR2 FQNEAQ (reference sequence). The CDR3 here is CASSLAGTDFYGYTF. The CDR3, as DNA: TGCGCCAGCAGCTTAGCGGGGACAGACTTCTATGGCTACACCTTC.

The J gene is TRBJ2-6, the V gene TRBV25-1, with D possibly matching TRBD2 (6 bases). The CDR3 covers 17 residues. Germline V gene data show CDR1 as MGHDK and CDR2 as SYGVNS. V lost 6 bases to trimming and J lost 0 bases, with 15 bases between them. Here the CDR3 reads CASRPTLGGSGANVLTF. For the CDR3, the DNA is TGTGCCAGCAGACCCACCCTGGGGGGCTCTGGGGCCAACGTCCTGACTTTC.

This rearrangement joins TRBV7-2 to TRBJ1-5, with no clear D. Germline V gene lookup returns CDR1 SGHTA and CDR2 FQGNSA. CDR3 size: 15 residues. V was shortened by 1 base and J by 5 bases, with 12 bases between the two germline ends. The CDR3 DNA reads TGTGCCAGCAGCTTAGTTTCGGAGTTTGATCAGCCCCAGCATTTT. As protein: CASSLVSEFDQPQHF.

V gene TRBV7-2 combines with J gene TRBJ2-1; perhaps TRBD1 as D (6 bases). Trimming stripped 3 bases from V and 8 bases from J, with 14 bases between. Germline V gives CDR1 SGHTA, CDR2 FQGNSA. The CDR3 has 14 amino acids. The CDR3 loop reads CASSFGTSFDEQFF. Written as DNA, the CDR3 is TGTGCCAGCAGCTTTGGGACAAGTTTTGATGAGCAGTTCTTC.

The chain employs TRBV19 and TRBJ1-5; 7 positions match TRBD1. CDR1 is LNHDA, CDR2 SQIVND, per germline (reference sequence). V shed 6 bases, J shed 6 bases, and the junction held 17 bases outside the gene matches. The CDR3 length is 17 residues. Here the CDR3 DNA reads TGTGCCAGTAGCAGTCGGTTCAGGGGGTCTTTCAGTCAGCCCCAGCATTTT. Translating it yields CASSSRFRGSFSQPQHF.

The chain links TRBV6-5 to TRBJ1-5; the match to TRBD1 covers 10 bases. In germline, CDR1 is MNHEY, CDR2 SVGAGI. V trimming: 8 bases; J trimming: 4 bases; junction bases outside the gene matches: 5. The CDR3 extends over 14 amino acids. CDR3 amino acids: CASASGQGNQPQHF. CDR3 sequence (DNA): TGTGCCAGCGCCTCGGGACAGGGGAATCAGCCCCAGCATTTT.

This clone was observed a handful of times. CDR3 region: CASSYTAWDRPYGYTF. The CDR3 region has the DNA TGTGCCAGCAGTTACACCGCCTGGGACAGGCCCTATGGCTACACCTTC. The chain is built from TRBV6-5 and TRBJ1-2; 8 bases are a match to TRBD1. Germline V lookup: CDR1 MNHEY, CDR2 SVGAGI. V shed 2 bases, J shed 4 bases, and the junction held 9 bases outside the gene matches. The CDR3 runs to 16 residues.

The genes are TRBV5-1 and TRBJ2-4; 9 nucleotides match TRBD1. Germline CDR1 reads SGHRS; CDR2 reads YFSETQ. With V trimmed by 0 bases and J by 8 bases, 3 bases remained unmatched. This CDR3 region has 14 residues. CDR3 nucleotide sequence: TGCGCCAGCAGCTTGGGTCGGACAGGGGACATTCAGTACTTC. The encoded protein is CASSLGRTGDIQYF.

This chain uses TRBV12-2 with TRBJ1-2; the table's TRBD1 call for D was not verified on the DNA. TRBV12-2 constitutes a pseudogene. This CDR3 comprises 14 residues. CDR3 sequence (DNA): TGTGCAAGTCGCGACAAGGACAGGGGCTATGGCTACACCTTC. It translates to CASRDKDRGYGYTF.

The gene calls are TRBV6-5 and TRBJ2-7; a possible D gene is TRBD1 (6 bases). This CDR3 contains 14 residues. Trimming cost V 2 bases and J 4 bases, with 12 bases left between them. The germline V gene has CDR1 MNHEY and CDR2 SVGAGI. The CDR3 DNA reads TGTGCCAGCAGTTACCAGGGGCGCAGATACGAGCAGTACTTC. Translating it yields CASSYQGRRYEQYF.